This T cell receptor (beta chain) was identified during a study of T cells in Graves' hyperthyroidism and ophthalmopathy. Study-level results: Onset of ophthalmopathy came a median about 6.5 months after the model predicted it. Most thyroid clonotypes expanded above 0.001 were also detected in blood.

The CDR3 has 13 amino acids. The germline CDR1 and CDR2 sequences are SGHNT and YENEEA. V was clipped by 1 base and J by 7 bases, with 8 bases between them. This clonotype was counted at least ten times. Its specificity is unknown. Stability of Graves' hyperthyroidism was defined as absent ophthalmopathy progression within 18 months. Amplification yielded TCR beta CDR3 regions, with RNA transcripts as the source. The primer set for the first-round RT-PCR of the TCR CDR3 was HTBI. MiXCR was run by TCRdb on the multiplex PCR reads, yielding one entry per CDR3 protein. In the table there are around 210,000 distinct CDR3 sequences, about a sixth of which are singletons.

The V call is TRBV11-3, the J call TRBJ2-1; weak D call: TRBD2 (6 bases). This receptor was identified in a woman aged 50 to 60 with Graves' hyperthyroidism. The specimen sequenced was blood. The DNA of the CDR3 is TGTGCCAGCAGCTTAGGGGGGGTGAATGAGCAGTTCTTC. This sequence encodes CASSLGGVNEQFF.